This T cell receptor beta chain was identified in a study of T-cell reconstitution after alpha-beta-depleted transplantation in children. This clonotype was counted ten times or more. The antigen is unknown. General study findings and limits: Surviving recipient T cells and thymic progenitors underlay high day-60 TCRbeta diversity in some patients. Expanded graft clones, several hundred of them, were reportedly the source of alpha-beta T cells about two months after transplant. A year had passed since transplant, and T-cell counts and diversity by then came mostly from newly produced T cells.

The CDR3 contains 13 residues. CDR1 is SGHDT, CDR2 YYEEEE, per germline. Trimming cost V 5 bases and J 6 bases, with 12 bases left between them. As it was prepared, the TCRbeta library received unique molecular identifiers. TCRdb reprocessed the PCR reads via MiXCR and lists one record per CDR3 protein. The sample shows around 580,000 distinct CDR3 sequences, roughly 23% of them seen only once. The origin of this receptor is a boy under two years old who had a stem cell transplant for acute myeloid leukemia, so the T cells may come from the graft donor. The genes are TRBV5-6 and TRBJ2-1, with D tentatively TRBD1 (6 bases). Sequenced material: PBMCs, mostly from graft donor cells, taken 360 days after TCRalphabeta/CD19-depleted stem cell transplant. DNA for the CDR3: TGTGCCAGCAGTGGACAGTGGGGCAATGAGCAGTTCTTC. It codes for CASSGQWGNEQFF.